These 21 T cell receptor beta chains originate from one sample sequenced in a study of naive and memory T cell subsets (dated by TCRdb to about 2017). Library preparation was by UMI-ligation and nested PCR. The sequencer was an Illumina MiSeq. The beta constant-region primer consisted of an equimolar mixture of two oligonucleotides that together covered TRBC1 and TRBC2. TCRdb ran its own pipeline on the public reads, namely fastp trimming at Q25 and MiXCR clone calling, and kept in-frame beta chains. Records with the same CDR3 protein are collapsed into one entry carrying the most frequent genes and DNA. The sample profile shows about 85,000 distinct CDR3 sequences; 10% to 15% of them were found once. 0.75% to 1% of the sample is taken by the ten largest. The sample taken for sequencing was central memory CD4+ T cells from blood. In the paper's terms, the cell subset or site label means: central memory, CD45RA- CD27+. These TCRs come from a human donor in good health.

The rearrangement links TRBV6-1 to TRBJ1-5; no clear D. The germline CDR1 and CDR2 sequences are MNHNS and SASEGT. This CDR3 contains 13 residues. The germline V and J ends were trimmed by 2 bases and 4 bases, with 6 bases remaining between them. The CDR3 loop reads CASSEWRNQPQHF. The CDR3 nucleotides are TGTGCCAGCAGTGAATGGAGAAATCAGCCCCAGCATTTT.

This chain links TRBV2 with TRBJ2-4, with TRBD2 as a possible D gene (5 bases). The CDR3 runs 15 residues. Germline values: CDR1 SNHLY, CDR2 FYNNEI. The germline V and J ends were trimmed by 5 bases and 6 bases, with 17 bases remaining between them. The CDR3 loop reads CASSPSGWYGNIQYF. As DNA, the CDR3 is TGTGCCAGCAGTCCTTCGGGGTGGTATGGAAACATTCAGTACTTC.

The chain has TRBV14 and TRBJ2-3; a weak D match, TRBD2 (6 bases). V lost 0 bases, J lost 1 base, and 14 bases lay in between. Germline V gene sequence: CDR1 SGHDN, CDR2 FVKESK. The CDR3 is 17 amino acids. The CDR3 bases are TGTGCCAGCAGCCAAGATCGGGGGACGCATCGCACAGATACGCAGTATTTT. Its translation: CASSQDRGTHRTDTQYF.

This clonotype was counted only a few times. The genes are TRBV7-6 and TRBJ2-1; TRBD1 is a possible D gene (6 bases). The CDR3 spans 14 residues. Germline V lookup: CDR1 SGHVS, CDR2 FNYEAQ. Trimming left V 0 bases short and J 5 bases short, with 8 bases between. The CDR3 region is CASSLAQGDNEQFF. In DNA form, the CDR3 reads TGTGCCAGCAGCTTAGCACAGGGAGACAATGAGCAGTTCTTC.

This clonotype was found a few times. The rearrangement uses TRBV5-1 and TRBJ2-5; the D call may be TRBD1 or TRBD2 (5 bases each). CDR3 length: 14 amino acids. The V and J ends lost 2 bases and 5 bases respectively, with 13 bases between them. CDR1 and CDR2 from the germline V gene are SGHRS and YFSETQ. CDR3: CASSFAGTVETQYF. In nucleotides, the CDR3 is TGCGCCAGCAGCTTCGCCGGGACCGTCGAGACCCAGTACTTC.

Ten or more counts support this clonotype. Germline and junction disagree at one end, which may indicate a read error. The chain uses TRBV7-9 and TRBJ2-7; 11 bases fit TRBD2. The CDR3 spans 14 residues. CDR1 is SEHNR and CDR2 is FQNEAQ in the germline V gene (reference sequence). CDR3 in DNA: TGTGCCAGCAGCATAGCGGGAGGGACCTACGAGCAGTACTTC. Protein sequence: CASSIAGGTYEQYF. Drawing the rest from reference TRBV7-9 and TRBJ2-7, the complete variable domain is DTGVSQNPRHKITKRGQNVTFRCDPISEHNRLYWYRQTLGQGPEFLTYFQNEAQLEKSRLLSDRFSAERPKGSFSTLEIQRTEQGDSAMYLCASSIAGGTYEQYFGPGTRLTVT.

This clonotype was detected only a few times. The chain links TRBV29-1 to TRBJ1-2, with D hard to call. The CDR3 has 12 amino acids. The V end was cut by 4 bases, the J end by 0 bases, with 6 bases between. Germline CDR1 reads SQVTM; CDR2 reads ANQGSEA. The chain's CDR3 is CSVVRANYGYTF. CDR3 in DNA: TGCAGCGTTGTTCGGGCTAACTATGGCTACACCTTC.

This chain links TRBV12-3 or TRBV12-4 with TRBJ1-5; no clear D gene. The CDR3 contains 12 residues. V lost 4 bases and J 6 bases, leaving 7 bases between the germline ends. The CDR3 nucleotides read TGTGCCAGCAGTTACGGGTCTCAGCCCCAGCATTTT. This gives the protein CASSYGSQPQHF.

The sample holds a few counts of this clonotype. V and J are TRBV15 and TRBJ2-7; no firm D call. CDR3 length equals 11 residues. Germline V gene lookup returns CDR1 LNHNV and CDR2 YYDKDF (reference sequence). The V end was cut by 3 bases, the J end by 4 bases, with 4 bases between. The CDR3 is CATSREYEQYF. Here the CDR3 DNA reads TGTGCCACCAGCAGGGAGTACGAGCAGTACTTC.

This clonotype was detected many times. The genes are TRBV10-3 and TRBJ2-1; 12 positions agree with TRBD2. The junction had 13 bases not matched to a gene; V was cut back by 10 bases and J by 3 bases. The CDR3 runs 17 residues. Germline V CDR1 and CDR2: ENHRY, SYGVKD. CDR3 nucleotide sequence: TGTGCCACCAGAGGACTAGCGGGATCCCCAGGCTACAATGAGCAGTTCTTC. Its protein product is CATRGLAGSPGYNEQFF.

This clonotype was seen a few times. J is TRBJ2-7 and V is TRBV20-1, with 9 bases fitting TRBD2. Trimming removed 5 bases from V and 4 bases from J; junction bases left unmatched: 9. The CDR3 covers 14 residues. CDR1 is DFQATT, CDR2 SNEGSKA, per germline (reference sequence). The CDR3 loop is CSAGILAGKYEQYF. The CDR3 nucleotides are TGCAGTGCTGGGATACTAGCGGGTAAATACGAGCAGTACTTC.

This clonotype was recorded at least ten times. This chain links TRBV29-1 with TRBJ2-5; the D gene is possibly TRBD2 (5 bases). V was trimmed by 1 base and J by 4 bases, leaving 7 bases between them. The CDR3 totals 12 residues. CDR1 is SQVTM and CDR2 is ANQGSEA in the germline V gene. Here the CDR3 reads CSVEGGGETQYF. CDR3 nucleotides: TGCAGCGTTGAAGGAGGAGGAGAGACCCAGTACTTC.

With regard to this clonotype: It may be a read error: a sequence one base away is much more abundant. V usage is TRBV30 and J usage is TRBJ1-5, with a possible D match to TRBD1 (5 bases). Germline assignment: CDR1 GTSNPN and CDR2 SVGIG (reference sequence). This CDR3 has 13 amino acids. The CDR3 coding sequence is TGTGCCTGGAGTGCACAGGAAAATCGGCCCCAGCATTTT. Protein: CAWSAQENRPQHF.

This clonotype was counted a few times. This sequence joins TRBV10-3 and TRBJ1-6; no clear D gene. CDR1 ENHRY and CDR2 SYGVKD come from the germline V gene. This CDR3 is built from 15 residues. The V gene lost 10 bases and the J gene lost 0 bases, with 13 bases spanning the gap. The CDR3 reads CATSLDSSYNSPLHF. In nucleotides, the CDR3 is TGTGCCACCTCCCTGGATAGCTCCTATAATTCACCCCTCCACTTT.

CDR3 DNA sequence: TGCGCCAGCAGCTTGCAGGGGGCTGACGTCCTGACTTTC. As protein: CASSLQGADVLTF. This chain links TRBV5-1 with TRBJ2-6; 8 bases fit TRBD1. Unmatched junction bases numbered 2, after V lost 1 base and J lost 11 bases. The germline V gene encodes CDR1 SGHRS and CDR2 YFSETQ. This CDR3 has 13 amino acids. The whole variable domain, remainder taken from reference TRBV5-1 and TRBJ2-6, is KAGVTQTPRYLIKTRGQQVTLSCSPISGHRSVSWYQQTPGQGLQFLFEYFSETQRNKGNFPGRFSGRQFSNSRSEMNVSTLELGDSALYLCASSLQGADVLTFGAGSRLTVL.

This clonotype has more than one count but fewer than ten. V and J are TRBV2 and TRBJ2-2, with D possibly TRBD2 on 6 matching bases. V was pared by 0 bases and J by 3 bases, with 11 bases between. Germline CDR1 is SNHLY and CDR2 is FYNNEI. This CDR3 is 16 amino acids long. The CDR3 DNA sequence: TGTGCCAGCAGTGAAGCTCCCGGGAGCTACACCGGGGAGCTGTTTTTT. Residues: CASSEAPGSYTGELFF.

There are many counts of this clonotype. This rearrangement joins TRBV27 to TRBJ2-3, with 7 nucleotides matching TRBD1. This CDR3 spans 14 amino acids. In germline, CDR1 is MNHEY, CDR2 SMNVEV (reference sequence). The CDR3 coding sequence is TGTGCTTCGAAACCGGACAGGTACACAGATACGCAGTATTTT. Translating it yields CASKPDRYTDTQYF.

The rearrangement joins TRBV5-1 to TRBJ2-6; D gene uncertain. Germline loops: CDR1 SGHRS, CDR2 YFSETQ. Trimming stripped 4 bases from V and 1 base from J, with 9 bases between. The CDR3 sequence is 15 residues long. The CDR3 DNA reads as TGCGCCAGCAGCGCCCTCGGTTCTGGGGCCAACGTCCTGACTTTC. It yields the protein CASSALGSGANVLTF.

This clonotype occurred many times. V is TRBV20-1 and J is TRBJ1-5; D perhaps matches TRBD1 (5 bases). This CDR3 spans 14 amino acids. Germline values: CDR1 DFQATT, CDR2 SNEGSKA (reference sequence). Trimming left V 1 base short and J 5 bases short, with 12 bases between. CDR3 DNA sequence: TGCAGTGCTAGAGCGGGGCAGGGAGATCAGCCCCAGCATTTT. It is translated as CSARAGQGDQPQHF.

CDR3 sequence reads: CAITPSRGDSGNTIYF. The DNA for the CDR3 is TGTGCCATCACCCCCTCACGGGGGGACTCTGGAAACACCATATATTTT. The V call is TRBV10-3, the J call TRBJ1-3; perhaps TRBD1 as D (5 bases). CDR1 ENHRY and CDR2 SYGVKD come from the germline V gene. The CDR3 covers 16 residues. V dropped 7 bases and J dropped 0 bases, with 16 bases sitting between them.

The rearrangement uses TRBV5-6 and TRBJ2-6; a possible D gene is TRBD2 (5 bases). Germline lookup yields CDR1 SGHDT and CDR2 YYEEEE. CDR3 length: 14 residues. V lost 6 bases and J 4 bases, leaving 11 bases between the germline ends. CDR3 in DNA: TGTGCCAGCAACCGGGGTTGGGGGGCCAACGTCCTGACTTTC. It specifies CASNRGWGANVLTF.